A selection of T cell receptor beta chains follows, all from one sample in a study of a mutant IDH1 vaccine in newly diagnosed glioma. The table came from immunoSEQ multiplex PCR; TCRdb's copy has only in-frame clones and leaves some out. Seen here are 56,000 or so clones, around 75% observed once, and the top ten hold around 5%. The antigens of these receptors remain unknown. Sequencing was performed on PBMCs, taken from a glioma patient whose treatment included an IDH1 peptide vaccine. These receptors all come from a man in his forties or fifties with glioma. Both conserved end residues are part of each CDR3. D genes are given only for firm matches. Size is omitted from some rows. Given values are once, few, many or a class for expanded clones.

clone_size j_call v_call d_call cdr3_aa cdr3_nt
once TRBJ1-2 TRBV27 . CASSKGTYGYTF TGTGCCAGTTCAAAGGGAACCTATGGCTACACCTTC
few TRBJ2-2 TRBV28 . CASSLSITGELFF TGTGCCAGCAGTTTAAGTATCACCGGGGAGCTGTTTTTT
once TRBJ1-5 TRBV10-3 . CATGLSNQPQHF TGTGCCACCGGCCTTAGCAATCAGCCCCAGCATTTT
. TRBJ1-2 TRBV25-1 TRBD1 CASRGGTGPNYGYTF TGTGCCAGCAGGGGCGGGACAGGACCCAACTATGGCTACACCTTC
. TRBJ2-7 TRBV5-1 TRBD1 CASSMGTGDYEQYF TGCGCCAGCAGTATGGGGACAGGGGACTACGAGCAGTACTTC
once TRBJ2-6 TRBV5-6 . CASSLKLSSGANVLTF TGTGCCAGCAGCTTGAAGCTAAGCTCTGGGGCCAACGTCCTGACTTTC
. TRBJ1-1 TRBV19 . CASRRGNTEAFF TGTGCCAGTAGGCGGGGGAACACTGAAGCTTTCTTT
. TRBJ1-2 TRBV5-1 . CASSSGDKYGYTF TGCGCCAGCAGCTCAGGGGATAAATATGGCTACACCTTC
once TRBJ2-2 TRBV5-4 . CASSWDTGELFF TGTGCCAGCAGCTGGGACACCGGGGAGCTGTTTTTT
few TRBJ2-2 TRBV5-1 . CASSGVGDTGELFF TGCGCCAGCAGCGGAGTTGGCGACACCGGGGAGCTGTTTTTT
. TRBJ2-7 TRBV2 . CASSGGSLSYEQYF TGTGCCAGCAGTGGGGGGTCCCTCTCTTACGAGCAGTACTTC
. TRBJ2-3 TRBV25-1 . CASSESGADTQYF TGTGCCAGCAGTGAATCCGGGGCAGATACGCAGTATTTT
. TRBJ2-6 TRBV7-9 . CASSLPWGAGANVLTF TGTGCCAGCAGCCTCCCCTGGGGAGCCGGGGCCAACGTCCTGACTTTC
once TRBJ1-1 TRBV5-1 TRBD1 CASSGTTGMNTEAFF TGCGCCAGCAGCGGAACGACAGGGATGAACACTGAAGCTTTCTTT
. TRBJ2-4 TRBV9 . CASSVDDGSPSRVQKNIQYF TGTGCCAGCAGCGTAGACGATGGTAGTCCCTCTAGGGTCCAAAAAAACATTCAGTACTTC
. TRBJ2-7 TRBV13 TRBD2 CASGLAYGGYEQYF TGTGCCAGCGGACTAGCATATGGGGGCTACGAGCAGTACTTC
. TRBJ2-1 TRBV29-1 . CSVQGPNEQFF TGCAGCGTTCAGGGTCCCAATGAGCAGTTCTTC
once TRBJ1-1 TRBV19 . CASSILMDYTEAFF TGTGCCAGTAGTATCTTGATGGACTACACTGAAGCTTTCTTT
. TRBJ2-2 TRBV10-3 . CAIRMGGGTGELFF TGTGCCATCCGCATGGGGGGTGGCACCGGGGAGCTGTTTTTT
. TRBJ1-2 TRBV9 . CASSVPYGAGDGYTF TGTGCCAGCAGCGTCCCTTATGGGGCGGGGGATGGCTACACCTTC
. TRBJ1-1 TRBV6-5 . CASLDRRLNTEAFF TGTGCCAGCTTAGACAGACGCCTGAACACTGAAGCTTTCTTT
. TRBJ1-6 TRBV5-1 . CASSLEGDNSPLHF TGCGCCAGCAGCTTGGAAGGAGATAATTCACCCCTCCACTTT
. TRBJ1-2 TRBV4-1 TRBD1 CASSQEQGDGYTF TGCGCCAGCAGCCAAGAACAGGGGGATGGCTACACCTTC
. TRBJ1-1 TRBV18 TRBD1 CASSPPGGVENTEAFF TGTGCCAGCTCACCGCCAGGGGGCGTAGAGAACACTGAAGCTTTCTTT
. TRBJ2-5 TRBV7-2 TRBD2 CASRRSIAGGETQYF TGTGCCAGCAGGAGGAGCATAGCGGGGGGAGAGACCCAGTACTTC
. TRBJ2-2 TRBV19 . CASSMAAEAGELFF TGTGCCAGTAGTATGGCTGCTGAGGCCGGGGAGCTGTTTTTT
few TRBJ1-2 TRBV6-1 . CASSEPVF TGTGCCAGCAGTGAACCGGTGTTC
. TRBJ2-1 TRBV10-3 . CAISESLAFHNEQFF TGTGCCATCAGTGAGTCCCTAGCGTTTCACAATGAGCAGTTCTTC
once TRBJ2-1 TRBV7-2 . CASSSPVGEQFF TGTGCCAGCAGTTCCCCGGTGGGTGAGCAGTTCTTC